Following are 12 T cell receptor beta chains from one sample sequenced in a study of PD-L1 blockade in urothelial cancer. Time point given: peripheral blood 6 weeks after treatment start. Some clones are missing from TCRdb's copy, which holds only in-frame ones; the method was immunoSEQ multiplex PCR. Here the sample spans 45,000 to 50,000 clones, more than 80% being singletons. This specimen was PBMCs, taken around atezolizumab (anti-PD-L1) treatment. Receptors were obtained from a man between 65 and 85 years old with urothelial cancer.

This chain uses TRBV5-1 with TRBJ2-7; tentatively, D is TRBD1 (5 bases). This CDR3 is built from 14 residues. Trimming stripped 1 base from V and 7 bases from J, with 15 bases between. Germline V gene data show CDR1 as SGHRS and CDR2 as YFSETQ. Here the CDR3 DNA reads TGCGCCAGCAGCTTGTTACAGGCGCCTCAAGAGCAGTACTTC. It yields the protein CASSLLQAPQEQYF.

The chain employs TRBV4-1 and TRBJ1-1; the D gene is possibly TRBD1 (5 bases). The germline V and J ends were trimmed by 3 bases and 2 bases, with 13 bases remaining between them. Germline values: CDR1 MGHRA, CDR2 YSYEKL. The CDR3 has 15 amino acids. CDR3 residues: CASSHVGESNTEAFF. The DNA for the CDR3 is TGCGCCAGCAGCCACGTAGGGGAATCCAACACTGAAGCTTTCTTT.

The rearrangement links TRBV15 to TRBJ2-5; 9 nucleotides match TRBD1. The trim removed 1 base at V and 3 bases at J, leaving 6 bases unmatched. This CDR3 has 16 amino acids. CDR1 is LNHNV, CDR2 YYDKDF, per germline (reference sequence). This CDR3 reads CATSRARTGAEETQYF. The CDR3 DNA sequence: TGTGCCACCAGCAGAGCCCGGACAGGGGCCGAAGAGACCCAGTACTTC.

The chain joins TRBV5-1 to TRBJ2-2; 7 bases fit TRBD2. CDR1 SGHRS and CDR2 YFSETQ come from the germline V gene. J gave up 3 bases and V 3 bases, and 11 bases lay outside the gene matches. This CDR3 comprises 17 residues. CDR3 residues: CASSSGAGVEDTGELFF. The CDR3 nucleotides are TGCGCCAGCAGCTCGGGTGCGGGAGTAGAGGACACCGGGGAGCTGTTTTTT.

This chain uses TRBV29-1 with TRBJ2-2; 9 bases line up with TRBD1. The CDR3 spans 15 residues. Losses at the gene ends were 4 bases for V and 3 bases for J; bases not matched to a gene: 6. Germline V gene data show CDR1 as SQVTM and CDR2 as ANQGSEA. The CDR3 coding sequence is TGCAGCGTTGCCGGGACAGGGAGGGACACCGGGGAGCTGTTTTTT. Encoded protein: CSVAGTGRDTGELFF.

CDR3 loop: CASSTEGAGGPYEQYF. Here the CDR3 DNA reads TGTGCCAGCAGTACCGAAGGGGCGGGAGGGCCCTACGAGCAGTACTTC. V usage is TRBV28 and J usage is TRBJ2-7; TRBD2 aligns across 9 bases. With V trimmed by 5 bases and J by 2 bases, 10 bases remained unmatched. Germline V gene data show CDR1 as MDHEN and CDR2 as SYDVKM. The length of the CDR3 is 16 residues.

The genes are TRBV28 and TRBJ1-2; D gene unclear. V was pared by 5 bases and J by 2 bases, with 15 bases between. This CDR3 has 15 residues. Germline CDR1 MDHEN, CDR2 SYDVKM. In DNA, the CDR3 is TGTGCCAGCAGTCGATCAGACACACCGAACTATGGCTACACCTTC. Protein sequence: CASSRSDTPNYGYTF.

The V call is TRBV27, the J call TRBJ1-5, with 8 positions matching TRBD1. Looked up from germline, CDR1 is MNHEY and CDR2 is SMNVEV (reference sequence). V lost 6 bases and J lost 4; bases outside the gene matches: 8. The CDR3 contains 15 residues. CDR3 protein: CASSGGQGWNQPQHF. The DNA of the CDR3 is TGTGCCAGCAGCGGCGGACAGGGATGGAATCAGCCCCAGCATTTT.

This clone has more than one count but fewer than ten. J is TRBJ2-7 and V is TRBV5-1; perhaps TRBD1 as D (6 bases). The CDR3 totals 13 residues. Germline lookup yields CDR1 SGHRS and CDR2 YFSETQ. V lost 4 bases to trimming and J lost 5 bases, with 13 bases between them. For the CDR3, the DNA is TGCGCCAGCAGCGGGGGCGTATTGAACGAGCAGTACTTC. Translated, it gives CASSGGVLNEQYF.

The chain recombines TRBV5-4 with TRBJ2-7, with 9 bases that match TRBD2. CDR1 and CDR2 from the germline V gene are SGHNT and YYREEE (reference sequence). J lost 6 bases, V lost 4 bases, and 17 bases had no gene match. The CDR3 is 17 residues long. CDR3 residues: CASSPNRLAAGDAEQYF. In DNA form, the CDR3 reads TGTGCCAGCAGCCCCAACCGACTAGCGGCTGGGGACGCCGAGCAGTACTTC.

The chain uses TRBV5-1 and TRBJ2-1, with TRBD1 identical over 8 bases. The CDR3 totals 15 residues. Germline V gene data show CDR1 as SGHRS and CDR2 as YFSETQ. Losses at the gene ends were 0 bases for V and 9 bases for J; bases not matched to a gene: 8. The CDR3 spells CASSLALQGGCEQFF. The CDR3, as DNA: TGCGCCAGCAGCTTGGCCTTACAGGGGGGCTGTGAGCAGTTCTTC.

The chain recombines TRBV6-6 with TRBJ1-5, with D possibly TRBD1 on 6 matching bases. CDR1 is MNHNY and CDR2 is SVGAGI in the germline V gene (reference sequence). The CDR3 is 13 amino acids. Trimming removed 5 bases from V and 4 bases from J, with 9 bases in between. The CDR3 here is CASSQQGNQPQHF. The CDR3 nucleotides read TGTGCCAGCAGTCAACAGGGAAATCAGCCCCAGCATTTT.